This TCR beta chain was retrieved from a study of T-cell memory formation after mild COVID-19. Study background: TCR clusters were mostly confined to one donor each. Study findings and constraints: CM and EM subsets held most contracting CD4+ clones; EMRA held CD8+ ones. Among clones contracting day 15 to 85, CD4/CD8 was balanced, whereas later expanders leaned CD4+.

With V trimmed by 6 bases and J by 5 bases, 8 bases remained unmatched. Looked up from germline, CDR1 is MGHRA and CDR2 is YSYEKL. The CDR3 runs to 15 residues. This clonotype was detected only a few times. Its matching antigen is unknown. A 5'RACE reaction primed in the constant segment made cDNA libraries of TCR alpha and TCR beta, and these carried sample barcodes and UMIs. Via MiXCR, TCRdb re-called the 5' RACE reads, giving one row per CDR3 protein. The data contain about 320,000 distinct CDR3 sequences, 14% of them seen just once; the ten biggest clones take up 20% to 25%. The sample taken for sequencing was PBMCs or a T cell subset sorted from them (not recorded which). The chain recombines TRBV4-1 with TRBJ2-5; 11 nucleotides agree with TRBD2. This TCR was sampled from a young man who had mild COVID-19 (a few samples of this study predate the infection). Cell type and time point are not known. Here the CDR3 DNA reads TGCGCCAGCAGTTCTAGCGGGGGGCGCGGGGAGACCCAGTACTTC. Its translation: CASSSSGGRGETQYF.